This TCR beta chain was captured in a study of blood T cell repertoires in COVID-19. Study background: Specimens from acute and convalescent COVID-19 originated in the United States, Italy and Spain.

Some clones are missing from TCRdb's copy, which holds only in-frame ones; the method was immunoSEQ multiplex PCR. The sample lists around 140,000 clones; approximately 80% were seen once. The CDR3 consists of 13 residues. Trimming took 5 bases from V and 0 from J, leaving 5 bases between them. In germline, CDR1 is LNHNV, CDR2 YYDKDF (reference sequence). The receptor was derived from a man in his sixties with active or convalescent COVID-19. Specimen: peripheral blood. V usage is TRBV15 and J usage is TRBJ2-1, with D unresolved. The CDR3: CATSPNSYNEQFF. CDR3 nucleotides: TGTGCCACCAGCCCAAACTCCTACAATGAGCAGTTCTTC.